Below, 4 T cell receptor beta chains from the same sample are listed, as sequenced in a study of blood T cell repertoires in COVID-19. Measured with immunoSEQ multiplex PCR; TCRdb has only the in-frame clones, and not every one. Of 150,000 to 200,000 clones in the sample, about 86% are singletons; the top ten hold under 3%. Source material: peripheral blood. All receptors come from a human donor with acute or convalescent COVID-19. The donor label of this sample is uncertain.

The chain combines TRBV3-1 (or the pseudogene TRBV3-2) with TRBJ1-5, with D maybe TRBD1 (5 bases). V shed 5 bases and J shed 6 bases, with 11 bases lying between them. Germline assignment: CDR1 LGHDT and CDR2 YNNKEL (reference sequence). The CDR3 runs to 13 residues. The CDR3 DNA follows: TGTGCCAGCAGCTCGGGGGGAGCTCAGCCCCAGCATTTT. Its translation: CASSSGGAQPQHF.

V and J are TRBV7-6 and TRBJ2-1; 7 bases line up with TRBD1. CDR1 SGHVS and CDR2 FNYEAQ come from the germline V gene. V lost 0 bases, J lost 5 bases, and 7 bases stayed unmatched. The CDR3 totals 16 residues. Written as DNA, the CDR3 is TGTGCCAGCAGCTTAGCCTCACAGGGGAGAGACAATGAGCAGTTCTTC. This gives the protein CASSLASQGRDNEQFF.

This chain uses TRBV3-1 (or the pseudogene TRBV3-2) with TRBJ2-1, with TRBD1 matching 7 bases. Germline CDR1 reads LGHDT; CDR2 reads YNNKEL (reference sequence). CDR3 length equals 14 residues. J was trimmed by 8 bases and V by 8 bases; bases with no gene match: 12. This CDR3 reads CASPINRGADEQFF. In nucleotides, the CDR3 is TGTGCCAGCCCGATTAACAGGGGCGCCGATGAGCAGTTCTTC.

This clone has more than one count but fewer than ten. This chain uses TRBV29-1 with TRBJ1-2, with 8 nucleotides matching TRBD1. The CDR3 has 14 amino acids. Unmatched junction bases numbered 7, after V lost 3 bases and J lost 4 bases. The germline gives CDR1 SQVTM, CDR2 ANQGSEA. The CDR3 DNA reads TGCAGCGTTGAGAGTCAGGGGGCGGGCTATGGCTACACCTTC. As protein: CSVESQGAGYGYTF.